This TCR beta chain comes out of a study of human T cells and chemical hapten exposure. The wider study: Alopecia areata, totalis and universalis patients, mostly female, were included. Slight volume differences across pooled libraries mainly accounted for varying per-sample TCR yields.

As for time point: patch test 1, 2 weeks after DPC sensitization. Regarding treatment: therapeutic diphenylcyclopropenone sensitization with weekly scalp DPC. TCRdb independently ran MiXCR on the RACE reads; one entry per CDR3 protein. The sample lists tens of thousands of distinct CDR3 sequences, less than 9.5% occurring once. Study-level findings and limits: The study found expanded TCRs formed significantly more large CDR3 similarity clusters than controls.

This clonotype occurred many times. The antigen is not known. Looked up from germline, CDR1 is LNHNV and CDR2 is YYDKDF (reference sequence). J gave up 1 base and V 0 bases, and 0 bases lay outside the gene matches. The CDR3 is made up of 14 amino acids. V is TRBV15 and J is TRBJ2-7, with 7 bases lining up with TRBD1. The sample here was whole blood, taken in connection with sensitization to the hapten diphenylcyclopropenone (DPC). The clonotype was recovered from a woman in her fifties or sixties with alopecia areata. Some clones in this sample may be carry-over from other donors' samples. The DNA for the CDR3 is TGTGCCACCAGCAGAGACAGGGGGTCCTACGAGCAGTACTTC. Its translation is CATSRDRGSYEQYF.